This T cell receptor beta chain was retrieved from a study of T-cell memory formation after mild COVID-19. Study details: TCR clustering was largely donor specific. Study findings and constraints: CD8+ contracting clones occupied EMRA, while CD4+ ones occupied mainly CM and EM. Clones that shrank (day 15 to 85) were balanced CD4/CD8, whereas later expanders leaned CD4+. What remained unconfirmed was the SARS-CoV-2 specificity of second-wave clones peaking on day 37.

TCRdb used MiXCR to reprocess the 5' RACE reads, holding one entry per CDR3 protein. The data show fewer than 350,000 distinct CDR3 sequences, over 11% seen once. Germline CDR1 and CDR2: MNHEY and SMNVEV (reference sequence). V was shortened by 4 bases and J by 0 bases, with 13 bases between the two germline ends. The CDR3 runs to 16 residues. This clonotype was picked up a small number of times. As yet, its antigen is unknown. V and J are TRBV27 and TRBJ1-3; D ambiguous. This sequence originates from a man aged 18 to 29 who had mild COVID-19 (a few samples of this study predate the infection). Cell type and time point are not known. Sequenced input: PBMCs or a T cell subset sorted from them (not recorded which). The CDR3 region is CASSSTSHPSGNTIYF. DNA for the CDR3: TGTGCCAGCAGTTCGACCAGCCACCCCTCTGGAAACACCATATATTTT.